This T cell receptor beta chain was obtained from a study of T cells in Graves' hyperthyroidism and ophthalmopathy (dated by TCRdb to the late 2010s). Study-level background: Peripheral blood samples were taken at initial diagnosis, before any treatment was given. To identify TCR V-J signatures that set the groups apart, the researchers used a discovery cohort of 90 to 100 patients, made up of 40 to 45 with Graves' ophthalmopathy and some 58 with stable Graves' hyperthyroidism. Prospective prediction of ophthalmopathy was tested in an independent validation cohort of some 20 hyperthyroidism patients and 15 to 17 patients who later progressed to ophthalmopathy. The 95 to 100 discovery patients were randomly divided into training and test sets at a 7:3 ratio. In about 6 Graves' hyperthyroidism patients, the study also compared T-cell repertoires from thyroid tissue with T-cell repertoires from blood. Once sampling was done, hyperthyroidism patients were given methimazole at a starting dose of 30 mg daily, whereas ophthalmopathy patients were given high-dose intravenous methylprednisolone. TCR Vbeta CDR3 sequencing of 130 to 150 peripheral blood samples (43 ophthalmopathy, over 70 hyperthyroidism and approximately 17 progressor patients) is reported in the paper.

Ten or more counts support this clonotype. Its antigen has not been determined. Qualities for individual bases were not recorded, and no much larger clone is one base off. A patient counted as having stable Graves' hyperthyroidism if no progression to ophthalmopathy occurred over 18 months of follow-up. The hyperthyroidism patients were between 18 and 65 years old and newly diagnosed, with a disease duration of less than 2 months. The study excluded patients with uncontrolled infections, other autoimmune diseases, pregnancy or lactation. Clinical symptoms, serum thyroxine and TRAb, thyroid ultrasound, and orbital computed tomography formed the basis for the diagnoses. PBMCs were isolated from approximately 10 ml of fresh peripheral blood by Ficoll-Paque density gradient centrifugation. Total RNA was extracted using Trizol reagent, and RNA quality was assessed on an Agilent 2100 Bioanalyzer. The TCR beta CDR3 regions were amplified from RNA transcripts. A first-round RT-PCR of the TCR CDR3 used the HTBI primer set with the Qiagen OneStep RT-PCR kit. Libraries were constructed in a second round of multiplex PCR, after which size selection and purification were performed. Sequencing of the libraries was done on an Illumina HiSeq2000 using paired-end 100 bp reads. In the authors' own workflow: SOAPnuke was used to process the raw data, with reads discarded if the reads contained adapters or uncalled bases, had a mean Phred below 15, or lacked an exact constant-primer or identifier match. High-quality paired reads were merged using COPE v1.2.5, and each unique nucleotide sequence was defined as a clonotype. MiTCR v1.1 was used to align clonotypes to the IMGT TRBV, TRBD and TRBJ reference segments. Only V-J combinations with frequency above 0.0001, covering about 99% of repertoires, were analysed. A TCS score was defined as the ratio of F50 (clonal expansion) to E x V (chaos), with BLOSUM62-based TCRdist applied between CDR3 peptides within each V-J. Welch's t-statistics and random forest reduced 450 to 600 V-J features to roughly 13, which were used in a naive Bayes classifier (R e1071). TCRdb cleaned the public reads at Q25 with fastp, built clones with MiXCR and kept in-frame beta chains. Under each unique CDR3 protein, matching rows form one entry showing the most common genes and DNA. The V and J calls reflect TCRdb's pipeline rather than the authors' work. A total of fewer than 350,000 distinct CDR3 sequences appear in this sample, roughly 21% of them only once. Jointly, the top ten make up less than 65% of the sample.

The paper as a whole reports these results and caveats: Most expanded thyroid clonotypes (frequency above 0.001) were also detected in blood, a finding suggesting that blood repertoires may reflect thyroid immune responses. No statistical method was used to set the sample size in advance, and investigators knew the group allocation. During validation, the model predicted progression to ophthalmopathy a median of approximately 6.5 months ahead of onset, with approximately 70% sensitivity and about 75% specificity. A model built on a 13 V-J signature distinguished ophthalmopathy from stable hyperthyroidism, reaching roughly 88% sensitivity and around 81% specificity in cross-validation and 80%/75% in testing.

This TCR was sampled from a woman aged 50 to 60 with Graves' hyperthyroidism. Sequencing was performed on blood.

The CDR3 loop reads CATALAGGNSYEQYF. The DNA is TGTGCCACCGCCCTAGCGGGGGGGAACTCCTACGAGCAGTACTTC. The receptor chain draws on TRBV6-1 and TRBJ2-7; TRBD2 matches 12 bases in the middle. Unmatched junction bases come to 7, with V trimmed by 10 bases and J by 0 bases. The germline V gene supplies CDR1 MNHNS and CDR2 SASEGT. Including cysteine and phenylalanine, the CDR3 has 15 amino acids. CDR3 DNA is the only sequence kept; it has 45 bases, read in frame from the first base.